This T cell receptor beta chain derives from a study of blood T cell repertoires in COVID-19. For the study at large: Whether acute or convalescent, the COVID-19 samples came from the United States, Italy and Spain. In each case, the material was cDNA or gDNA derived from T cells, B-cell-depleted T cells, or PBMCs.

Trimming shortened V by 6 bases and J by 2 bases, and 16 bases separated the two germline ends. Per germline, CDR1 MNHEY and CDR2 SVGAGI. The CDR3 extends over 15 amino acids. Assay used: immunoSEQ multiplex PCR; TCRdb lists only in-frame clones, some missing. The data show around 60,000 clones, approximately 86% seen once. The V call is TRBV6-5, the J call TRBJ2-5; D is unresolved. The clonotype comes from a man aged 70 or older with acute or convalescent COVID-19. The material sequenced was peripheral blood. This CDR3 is CASRGSLGQQETQYF. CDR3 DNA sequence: TGTGCCAGCAGAGGTTCCCTTGGGCAGCAAGAGACCCAGTACTTC.